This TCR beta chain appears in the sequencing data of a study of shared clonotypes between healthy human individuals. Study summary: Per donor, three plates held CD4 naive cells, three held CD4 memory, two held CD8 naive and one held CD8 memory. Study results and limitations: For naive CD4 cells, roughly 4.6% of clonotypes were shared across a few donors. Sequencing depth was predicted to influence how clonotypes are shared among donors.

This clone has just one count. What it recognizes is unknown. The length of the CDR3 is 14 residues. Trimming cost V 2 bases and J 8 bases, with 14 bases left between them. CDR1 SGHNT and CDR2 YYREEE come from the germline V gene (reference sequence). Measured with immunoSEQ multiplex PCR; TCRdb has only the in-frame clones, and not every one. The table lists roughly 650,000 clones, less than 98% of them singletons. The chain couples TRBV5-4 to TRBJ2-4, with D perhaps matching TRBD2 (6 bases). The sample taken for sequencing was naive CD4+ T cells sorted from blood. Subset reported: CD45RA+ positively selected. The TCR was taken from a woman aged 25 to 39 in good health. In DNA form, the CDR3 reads TGTGCCAGCAGCTTTGTAGGAGGGGTCCACATTCAGTACTTC. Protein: CASSFVGGVHIQYF. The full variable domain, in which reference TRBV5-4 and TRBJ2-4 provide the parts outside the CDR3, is ETGVTQSPTHLIKTRGQQVTLRCSSQSGHNTVSWYQQALGQGPQFIFQYYREEENGRGNFPPRFSGLQFPNYSSELNVNALELDDSALYLCASSFVGGVHIQYFGAGTRLSVL.